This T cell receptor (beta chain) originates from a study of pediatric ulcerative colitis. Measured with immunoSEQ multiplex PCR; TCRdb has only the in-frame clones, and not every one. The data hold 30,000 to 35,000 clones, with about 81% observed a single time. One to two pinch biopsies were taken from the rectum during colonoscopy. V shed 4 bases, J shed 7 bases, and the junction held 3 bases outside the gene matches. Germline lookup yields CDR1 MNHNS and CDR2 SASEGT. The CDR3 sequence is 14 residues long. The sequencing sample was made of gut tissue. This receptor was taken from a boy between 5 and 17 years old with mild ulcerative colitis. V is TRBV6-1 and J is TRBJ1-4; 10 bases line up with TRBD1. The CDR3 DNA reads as TGTGCCAGCAGTGGGGGACAGGGGTTTGAAAAACTGTTTTTT. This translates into CASSGGQGFEKLFF.